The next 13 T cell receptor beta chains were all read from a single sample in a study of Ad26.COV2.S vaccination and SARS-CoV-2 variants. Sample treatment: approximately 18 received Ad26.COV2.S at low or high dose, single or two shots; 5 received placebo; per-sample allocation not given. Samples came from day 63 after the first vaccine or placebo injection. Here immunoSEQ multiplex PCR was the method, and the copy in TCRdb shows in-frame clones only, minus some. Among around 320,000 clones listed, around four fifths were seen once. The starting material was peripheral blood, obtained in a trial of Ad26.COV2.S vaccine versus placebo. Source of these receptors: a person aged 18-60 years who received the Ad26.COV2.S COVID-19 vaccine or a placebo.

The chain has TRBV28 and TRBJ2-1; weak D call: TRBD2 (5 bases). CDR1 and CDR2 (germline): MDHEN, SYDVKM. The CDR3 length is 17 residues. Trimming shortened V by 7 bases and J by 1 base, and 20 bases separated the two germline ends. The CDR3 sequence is CASTLKWFSESYNEQFF. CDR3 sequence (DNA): TGTGCCAGCACCCTTAAGTGGTTTAGCGAGTCCTACAATGAGCAGTTCTTC.

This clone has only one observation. The CDR3 region is CASSFQGRGSYEQYF. In DNA, the CDR3 is TGTGCCAGCAGTTTCCAAGGGCGGGGCTCCTACGAGCAGTACTTC. The chain employs TRBV28 and TRBJ2-7; D is perhaps TRBD2 (6 bases). The V gene lost 3 bases and the J gene lost 0 bases, with 12 bases spanning the gap. The CDR3 length is 15 residues. The V gene's germline CDR1 is MDHEN and CDR2 SYDVKM.

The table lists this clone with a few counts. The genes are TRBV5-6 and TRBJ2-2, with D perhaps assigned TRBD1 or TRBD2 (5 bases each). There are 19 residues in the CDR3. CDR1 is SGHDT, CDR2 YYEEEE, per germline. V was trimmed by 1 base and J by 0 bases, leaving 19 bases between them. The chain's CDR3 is CASSLRQPPGTANTGELFF. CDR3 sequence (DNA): TGTGCCAGCAGCTTGAGGCAGCCGCCTGGGACCGCGAACACCGGGGAGCTGTTTTTT.

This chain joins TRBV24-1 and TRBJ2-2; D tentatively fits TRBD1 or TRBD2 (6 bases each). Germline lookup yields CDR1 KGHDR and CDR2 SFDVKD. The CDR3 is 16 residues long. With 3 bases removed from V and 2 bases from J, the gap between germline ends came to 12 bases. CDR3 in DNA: TGTGCCACCAGTGATCGGGGGCCTGGTAACACCGGGGAGCTGTTTTTT. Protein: CATSDRGPGNTGELFF.

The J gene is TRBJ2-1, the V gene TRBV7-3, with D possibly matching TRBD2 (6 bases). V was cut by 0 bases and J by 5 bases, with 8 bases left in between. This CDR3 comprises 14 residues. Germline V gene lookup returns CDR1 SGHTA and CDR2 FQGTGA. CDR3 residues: CASSLTGGNNEQFF. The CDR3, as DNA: TGTGCCAGCAGCTTAACGGGAGGAAACAATGAGCAGTTCTTC. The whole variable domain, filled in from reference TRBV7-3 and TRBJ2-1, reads GAGVSQTPSNKVTEKGKYVELRCDPISGHTALYWYRQSLGQGPEFLIYFQGTGAADDSGLPNDRFFAVRPEGSVSTLKIQRTERGDSAVYLCASSLTGGNNEQFFGPGTRLTVL.

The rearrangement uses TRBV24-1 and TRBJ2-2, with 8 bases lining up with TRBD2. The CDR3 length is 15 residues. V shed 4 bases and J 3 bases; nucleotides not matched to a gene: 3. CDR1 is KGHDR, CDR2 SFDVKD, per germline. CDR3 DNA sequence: TGTGCCACCAGTGAGCGCGGGGGGTACACCGGGGAGCTGTTTTTT. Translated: CATSERGGYTGELFF.

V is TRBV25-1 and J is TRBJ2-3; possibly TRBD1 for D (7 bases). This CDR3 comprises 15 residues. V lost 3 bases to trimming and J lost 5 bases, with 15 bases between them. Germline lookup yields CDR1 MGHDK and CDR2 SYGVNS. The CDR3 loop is CASSDSRGRKDTQYF. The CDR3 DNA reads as TGTGCCAGCAGTGATTCCAGGGGGAGGAAAGATACGCAGTATTTT.

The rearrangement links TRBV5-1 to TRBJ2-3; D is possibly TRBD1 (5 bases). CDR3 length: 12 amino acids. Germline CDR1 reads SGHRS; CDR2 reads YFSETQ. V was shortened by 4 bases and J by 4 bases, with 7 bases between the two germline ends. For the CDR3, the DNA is TGCGCCAGCAGCAGGGGTCCAGATACGCAGTATTTT. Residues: CASSRGPDTQYF.

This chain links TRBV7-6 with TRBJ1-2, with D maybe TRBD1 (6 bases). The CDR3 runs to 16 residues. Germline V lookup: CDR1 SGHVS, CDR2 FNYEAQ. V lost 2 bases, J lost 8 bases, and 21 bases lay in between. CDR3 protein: CASSLRRGSGGDGYTF. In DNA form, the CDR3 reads TGTGCCAGCAGCTTAAGGCGGGGTTCGGGGGGCGACGGCTACACCTTC. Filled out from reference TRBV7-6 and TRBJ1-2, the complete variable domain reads GAGVSQSPRYKVTKRGQDVALRCDPISGHVSLYWYRQALGQGPEFLTYFNYEAQQDKSGLPNDRFSAERPEGSISTLTIQRTEQRDSAMYRCASSLRRGSGGDGYTFGSGTRLTVV.

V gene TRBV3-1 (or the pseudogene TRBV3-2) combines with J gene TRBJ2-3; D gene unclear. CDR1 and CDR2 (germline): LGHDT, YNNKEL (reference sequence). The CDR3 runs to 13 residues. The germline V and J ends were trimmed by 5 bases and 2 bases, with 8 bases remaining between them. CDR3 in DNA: TGTGCCAGCAGCTTCCGGAACACAGATACGCAGTATTTT. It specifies CASSFRNTDTQYF.

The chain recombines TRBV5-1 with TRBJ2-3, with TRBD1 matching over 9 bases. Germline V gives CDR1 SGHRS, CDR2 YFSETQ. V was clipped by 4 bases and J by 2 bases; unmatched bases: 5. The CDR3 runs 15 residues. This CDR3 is CASSQGQGFTDTQYF. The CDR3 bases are TGCGCCAGCAGCCAGGGACAGGGATTCACAGATACGCAGTATTTT.

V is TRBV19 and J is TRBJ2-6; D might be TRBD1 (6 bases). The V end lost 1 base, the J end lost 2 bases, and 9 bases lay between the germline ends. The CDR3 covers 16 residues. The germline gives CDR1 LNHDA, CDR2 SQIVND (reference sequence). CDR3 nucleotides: TGTGCCAGTAGTATAGTGGGGGCAGCTGGGGCCAACGTCCTGACTTTC. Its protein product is CASSIVGAAGANVLTF.

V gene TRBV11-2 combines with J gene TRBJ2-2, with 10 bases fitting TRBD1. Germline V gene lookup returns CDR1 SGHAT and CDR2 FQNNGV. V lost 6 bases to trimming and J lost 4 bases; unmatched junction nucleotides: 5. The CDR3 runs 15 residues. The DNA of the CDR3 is TGTGCCAGCAGTTCCGGGACAGGGGTCACCGGGGAGCTGTTTTTT. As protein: CASSSGTGVTGELFF.